Described below is a single T cell receptor beta chain sequence and its context. Its antigen remains unknown. The sample is drawn from a study of T cell responses to AZD1222 COVID-19 vaccine. Assay used: immunoSEQ multiplex PCR; TCRdb lists only in-frame clones, some missing. The sample gives around 120,000 clones, 85% to 95% of which show up once; approximately 5.1% is in the top ten. Findings and caveats of the study: Vaccination with two AZD1222 doses was followed by a rise in Spike-specific TCR breadth and depth. Nearly half of the spike-specific TCRs reportedly recognize variant regions that carry no mutations. Donors, mostly white British, included more females; clonal diversity was possibly underestimated.

The CDR3 has 11 amino acids. V was cut by 5 bases and J by 0 bases, with 1 base left in between. Germline CDR1 and CDR2: KGHSH and LQKENI. This receptor was taken from an adult who received the AZD1222 COVID-19 vaccine. This chain uses TRBV18 with TRBJ2-5; D remains unclear. The specimen was peripheral blood, collected 28 days after the second AZD1222 dose. DNA of the CDR3: TGTGCCAGCTCAGACCAAGAGACCCAGTACTTC. It specifies CASSDQETQYF.